These 14 T cell receptor beta chains were sequenced from one sample in a study of response to subunit inactivated influenza vaccine. TCRdb processed the RT-PCR reads anew with MiXCR; each CDR3 protein has one entry. This table holds 250,000 to 350,000 distinct CDR3 sequences, approximately 23% found once. Material: PBMCs from blood, obtained about 20 months after vaccination. These receptors were taken from a man aged 50 to 69 who received an inactivated influenza vaccine.

The V gene is TRBV20-1, the J gene TRBJ1-2; D ambiguous. From germline, CDR1 is DFQATT and CDR2 SNEGSKA (reference sequence). V lost 4 bases and J lost 2, with 5 bases in between. CDR3 length: 11 residues. The DNA for the CDR3 is TGCAGTGCTACTGCCAACTATGGCTACACCTTC. Translating gives CSATANYGYTF.

This chain links TRBV21-1 with TRBJ1-5; no DNA check was done on the table's D call, TRBD1. TRBV21-1 counts as a pseudogene. This CDR3 contains 19 residues. The CDR3 sequence is CASSKAQGAALRNNQPQHF. CDR3 in DNA: TGTGCCAGCAGCAAAGCGCAGGGGGCGGCTCTAAGAAACAATCAGCCCCAGCATTTT.

The CDR3, as DNA: TGTGCCAGCAGCCGACAGGGGGGGACCACTGAAGCTTTCTTT. This codes for CASSRQGGTTEAFF. V is TRBV6-1 and J is TRBJ1-1; TRBD1 agrees at 9 bases. The V gene's germline CDR1 is MNHNS and CDR2 SASEGT. Trimming took 6 bases from V and 4 from J; bases not matched to a gene: 6. The CDR3 length is 14 residues.

This clonotype showed up many times. The rearrangement uses TRBV20-1 and TRBJ2-5; perhaps TRBD1 as D (5 bases). The V end was cut by 0 bases, the J end by 4 bases, with 12 bases between. The CDR3 length is 14 residues. Germline CDR1 reads DFQATT; CDR2 reads SNEGSKA (reference sequence). The CDR3 is CSARDSQGRETQYF. CDR3 in DNA: TGCAGTGCTAGAGATAGTCAGGGAAGAGAGACCCAGTACTTC.

The chain uses TRBV29-1 and TRBJ2-1, with TRBD2 matching 13 bases. V lost 6 bases and J lost 8; bases outside the gene matches: 7. The germline V gene has CDR1 SQVTM and CDR2 ANQGSEA. The length of the CDR3 is 14 residues. The CDR3 DNA follows: TGCAGCGTCTCCGGGACTAGCGGGATGGATGAGCAGTTCTTC. This codes for CSVSGTSGMDEQFF.

The V gene is TRBV12-3 or TRBV12-4, the J gene TRBJ2-2; TRBD1 matches at 7 bases. The CDR3 loop spans 16 amino acids. Germline trimming cut 4 bases from V and 1 base from J; bases unmatched to any gene: 6. CDR3 DNA: TGTGCCAGCAGTTCAACTTGGACAGGGAACACCGGGGAGCTGTTTTTT. This translates into CASSSTWTGNTGELFF.

The chain joins TRBV12-3 or TRBV12-4 to TRBJ2-7, with 9 bases matching TRBD2. This CDR3 spans 14 amino acids. V lost 7 bases and J lost 5; bases outside the gene matches: 9. Here the CDR3 reads CASNIAGAFDEQYF. CDR3 coding DNA: TGTGCCAGCAATATAGCGGGGGCATTCGACGAGCAGTACTTC.

The genes are TRBV6-2 or TRBV6-3 and TRBJ2-1, with D unclear. This CDR3 is 20 amino acids long. Trimming took off 5 bases at V and 9 bases at J, with 35 bases between the two ends. Germline V gene sequence: CDR1 MNHEY, CDR2 SVGEGT. The CDR3 DNA sequence: TGTGCCAGCAGTCCACCCCCCCTATCGCGGCCCCAACGTACAATGGGTGAGCAGTTCTTC. The encoded protein is CASSPPPLSRPQRTMGEQFF.

V is TRBV6-5 and J is TRBJ1-2, with a weak D call TRBD1 (5 bases). Germline V gene sequence: CDR1 MNHEY, CDR2 SVGAGI. Trimming left V 5 bases short and J 4 bases short, with 14 bases between. The CDR3 contains 14 residues. CDR3 amino acids: CASSQSGRTYGYTF. The CDR3 bases are TGTGCCAGCAGTCAGTCGGGACGGACCTATGGCTACACCTTC.

The chain combines TRBV20-1 with TRBJ1-1, with unresolved D. The CDR3 extends over 13 amino acids. Germline V gene lookup returns CDR1 DFQATT and CDR2 SNEGSKA (reference sequence). Trimming stripped 1 base from V and 4 bases from J, with 10 bases between. In DNA, the CDR3 is TGCAGTGCTAGAGGAGAATTCGGCACTGAAGCTTTCTTT. It encodes CSARGEFGTEAFF.

Only a few counts were recorded for this clonotype. The chain combines TRBV29-1 with TRBJ1-2, with D possibly TRBD1 on 5 matching bases. The CDR3 totals 14 residues. Germline values: CDR1 SQVTM, CDR2 ANQGSEA. Trimming pared 0 bases from V and 8 bases from J, leaving 16 bases between. CDR3 sequence reads: CSVEDLAGKEGYTF. Written as DNA, the CDR3 is TGCAGCGTTGAAGATCTTGCAGGGAAGGAGGGCTACACCTTC.

This clonotype was picked up many times. The gene calls are TRBV7-8 and TRBJ1-2, with a possible D match to TRBD1 (5 bases). Germline CDR1 and CDR2: SGHVS and FQNEAQ. V lost 5 bases and J 7 bases, leaving 17 bases between the germline ends. The CDR3 is 14 residues long. Here the CDR3 reads CASSRFRDGGGYTF. CDR3 bases: TGTGCCAGCAGCCGATTTCGGGACGGCGGTGGCTACACCTTC.

This rearrangement joins TRBV9 to TRBJ2-3; 11 bases map to TRBD2. J gave up 3 bases and V 4 bases, and 10 bases lay outside the gene matches. The CDR3 runs 17 residues. In germline, CDR1 is SGDLS, CDR2 YYNGEE. The CDR3 loop reads CASSPLPTSGITDTQYF. DNA of the CDR3: TGTGCCAGCAGCCCCCTCCCGACTAGCGGGATTACAGATACGCAGTATTTT.

The chain combines TRBV28 with TRBJ1-3; 9 nucleotides agree with TRBD1. This CDR3 is built from 16 residues. Germline values: CDR1 MDHEN, CDR2 SYDVKM. The trim removed 4 bases at V and 4 bases at J, leaving 8 bases unmatched. The CDR3 DNA sequence: TGTGCCAGCAGTTCATCAGGACAGGGGTACGGAAACACCATATATTTT. The encoded protein is CASSSSGQGYGNTIYF.